The present TCR beta chain was sequenced within a study of cytomegalovirus exposure and HLA in healthy donors. Overall study: The study placed around 80% of its roughly 430 genotyped donors in the Caucasian-associated ancestry cluster.

In the PCR, 60 Vbeta and 13 Jbeta primers were used. Sequencing used immunoSEQ multiplex PCR; TCRdb keeps in-frame clones, though not all of them. The data show about 190,000 clones, 80% to 85% seen once. Deletions cut 7 bases from V and 0 bases from J, with 11 bases between. Germline V gives CDR1 SQVTM, CDR2 ANQGSEA. The CDR3 has 13 amino acids. The chain employs TRBV29-1 and TRBJ2-3; D unresolved. The sample was PBMCs. This TCR was sampled from a boy aged 5-17 years in good health and CMV-seronegative. The CDR3 here is CSASSTSTDTQYF. CDR3 sequence (DNA): TGCAGCGCCTCGTCTACTAGCACAGATACGCAGTATTTT.